The 26 T cell receptor beta chains below all came from one sample that was sequenced in a study of monozygotic twins with cystic fibrosis. The repertoire was sequenced with immunoSEQ multiplex PCR; TCRdb's copy has only in-frame clones and lacks some. The table records fewer than 30,000 clones, 85% of them present only once. Sequencing used blood. These receptor sequences come from a girl aged 2 to 10 with cystic fibrosis.

The chain couples TRBV5-1 to TRBJ2-7; perhaps TRBD2 as D (6 bases). V lost 0 bases to trimming and J lost 2 bases, with 12 bases between them. The CDR3 has 15 residues. The germline V gene has CDR1 SGHRS and CDR2 YFSETQ. The CDR3 loop is CASSLVPSVTYEQYF. DNA for the CDR3: TGCGCCAGCAGCTTGGTTCCTAGCGTTACCTACGAGCAGTACTTC.

V usage is TRBV28 and J usage is TRBJ1-4, with D possibly being TRBD1 (6 bases). V shed 10 bases and J shed 13 bases, with 22 bases lying between them. Germline CDR1 reads MDHEN; CDR2 reads SYDVKM. This CDR3 is 13 amino acids long. The CDR3 sequence is CATNNRDHLVLFF. The CDR3 region has the DNA TGTGCCACCAACAACAGGGATCATCTGGTACTGTTTTTT.

The rearrangement joins TRBV28 to TRBJ2-3, with 9 bases that match TRBD2. The CDR3 is made up of 15 amino acids. Per germline, CDR1 MDHEN and CDR2 SYDVKM. The trim removed 5 bases at V and 7 bases at J, leaving 10 bases unmatched. The CDR3 DNA reads as TGTGCCAGCAGTGAAGCTAGCGGGGCTGTAAATACGCAGTATTTT. The encoded protein is CASSEASGAVNTQYF.

V and J are TRBV6-1 and TRBJ1-1, with D possibly matching TRBD1 (6 bases). The germline V and J ends were trimmed by 1 base and 5 bases, with 14 bases remaining between them. This CDR3 comprises 15 residues. The germline CDR1 and CDR2 sequences are MNHNS and SASEGT. The DNA for the CDR3 is TGTGCCAGCAGTGAAGATCGGGGGGCTGGTACTGAAGCTTTCTTT. Its protein product is CASSEDRGAGTEAFF.

The count of this clone is one. The J gene is TRBJ2-2, the V gene TRBV19, with D possibly TRBD1 on 6 matching bases. Trimming left V 6 bases short and J 4 bases short, with 12 bases between. Looked up from germline, CDR1 is LNHDA and CDR2 is SQIVND (reference sequence). This CDR3 is 14 amino acids long. CDR3 in amino acids: CASSVQGSTGELFF. As DNA, the CDR3 is TGTGCCAGTAGCGTCCAGGGGTCCACCGGGGAGCTGTTTTTT.

The V gene is TRBV7-9, the J gene TRBJ1-1; D is unresolved. V was shortened by 5 bases and J by 2 bases, with 12 bases between the two germline ends. Germline CDR1 reads SEHNR; CDR2 reads FQNEAQ (reference sequence). The CDR3 is made up of 14 amino acids. The CDR3 region is CASSPPAGNTEAFF. For the CDR3, the DNA is TGTGCCAGCAGCCCACCCGCGGGTAACACTGAAGCTTTCTTT.

V gene TRBV5-1 combines with J gene TRBJ1-1; D unclear. Germline values: CDR1 SGHRS, CDR2 YFSETQ. CDR3 length: 13 amino acids. The V gene lost 6 bases and the J gene lost 3 bases, with 12 bases spanning the gap. In DNA form, the CDR3 reads TGCGCCAGCAAGTGGCAACGGGACACTGAAGCTTTCTTT. Translated, it gives CASKWQRDTEAFF.

The chain has TRBV18 and TRBJ1-3, with a tentative D call TRBD1 (5 bases). The CDR3 consists of 15 residues. Trimming took off 6 bases at V and 0 bases at J, with 12 bases between the two ends. Germline CDR1 reads KGHSH; CDR2 reads LQKENI. CDR3 residues: CASSQDSYSGNTIYF. DNA for the CDR3: TGTGCCAGCTCGCAAGACAGCTACTCTGGAAACACCATATATTTT.

This rearrangement joins TRBV6-5 to TRBJ2-1; 7 nucleotides align to TRBD2. The CDR3 is made up of 14 amino acids. The germline V gene encodes CDR1 MNHEY and CDR2 SVGAGI. V trimming: 5 bases; J trimming: 5 bases; junction bases outside the gene matches: 6. CDR3 residues: CASSISSGNNEQFF. DNA of the CDR3: TGTGCCAGCAGTATATCTAGCGGAAACAATGAGCAGTTCTTC.

The chain links TRBV14 to TRBJ2-2; D remains ambiguous. Trimming cost V 0 bases and J 5 bases, with 7 bases left between them. The length of the CDR3 is 14 residues. Looked up from germline, CDR1 is SGHDN and CDR2 is FVKESK. The DNA for the CDR3 is TGTGCCAGCAGCCAAGACCCCGGGACCGGGGAGCTGTTTTTT. Its translation is CASSQDPGTGELFF.

V usage is TRBV6-5 and J usage is TRBJ2-2, with D unresolved. Germline V lookup: CDR1 MNHEY, CDR2 SVGAGI. V lost 8 bases to trimming and J lost 0 bases, with 10 bases between them. The CDR3 length is 14 residues. The CDR3 DNA sequence: TGTGCCAGCGGTGACGGAACGAACACCGGGGAGCTGTTTTTT. As protein: CASGDGTNTGELFF.

This chain connects TRBV2 to TRBJ1-1; 7 nucleotides match TRBD1. The length of the CDR3 is 15 residues. The junction had 7 bases not matched to a gene; V was cut back by 5 bases and J by 1 base. From germline, CDR1 is SNHLY and CDR2 FYNNEI. The CDR3 nucleotides read TGTGCCAGCAGTCTGACAGGGCTTTGGAACACTGAAGCTTTCTTT. Amino acids: CASSLTGLWNTEAFF. The whole variable domain, remainder taken from reference TRBV2 and TRBJ1-1, is EPEVTQTPSHQVTQMGQEVILRCVPISNHLYFYWYRQILGQKVEFLVSFYNNEISEKSEIFDDQFSVERPDGSNFTLKIRSTKLEDSAMYFCASSLTGLWNTEAFFGQGTRLTVV.

The chain couples TRBV6-1 to TRBJ2-7, with 12 bases that match TRBD1. V shed 6 bases and J 7 bases; nucleotides not matched to a gene: 7. This CDR3 spans 14 amino acids. CDR1 is MNHNS, CDR2 SASEGT, per germline. CDR3 nucleotides: TGTGCCAGCAGAGCCGGGACAGGGGGCTGGGAGCAGTACTTC. This translates into CASRAGTGGWEQYF.

This clone has just a few counts. The chain joins TRBV6-5 to TRBJ1-2; a possible D gene is TRBD1 (5 bases). The CDR3 length is 13 residues. Germline V gene data show CDR1 as MNHEY and CDR2 as SVGAGI. Deletions cut 0 bases from V and 3 bases from J, with 5 bases between. CDR3 sequence: CASSYSGDYGYTF. CDR3 nucleotides: TGTGCCAGCAGTTACTCAGGGGACTATGGCTACACCTTC.

This clone has a handful of counts. Written as DNA, the CDR3 is TGCGCCAGCAGTGACAGGGGCAATCAGCCCCAGCATTTT. Encoded protein: CASSDRGNQPQHF. The rearrangement uses TRBV10-1 and TRBJ1-5; D is possibly TRBD1 (5 bases). Between the trimmed V and J ends, which lost 3 bases and 2 bases, there was a span of 5 bases. Germline CDR1 is WNHNN and CDR2 is SYGVQD (reference sequence). The CDR3 loop spans 13 amino acids.

This chain uses TRBV28 with TRBJ2-1, with D hard to call. The CDR3 length is 13 residues. Germline-derived CDR1 and CDR2 are MDHEN and SYDVKM. Trimming shortened V by 3 bases and J by 12 bases, and 15 bases separated the two germline ends. The CDR3 loop is CASSFTNTMRQFF. For the CDR3, the DNA is TGTGCCAGCAGTTTTACGAACACAATGAGGCAGTTCTTC.

The chain is built from TRBV21-1 and TRBJ2-5; TRBD2 reflects the table's D call only, with no check against the DNA. TRBV21-1 corresponds to a pseudogene. The CDR3 runs 11 residues. CDR3 amino acids: CASSKGGTQYF. Here the CDR3 DNA reads TGTGCCAGCAGCAAAGGCGGGACCCAGTACTTC.

This rearrangement joins TRBV18 to TRBJ2-6, with no clear D. Per germline, CDR1 KGHSH and CDR2 LQKENI. The V and J ends lost 3 bases and 4 bases respectively, with 10 bases between them. The CDR3 runs to 15 residues. The CDR3 loop reads CASSPPMGGANVLTF. CDR3 sequence (DNA): TGTGCCAGCTCACCCCCGATGGGGGGGGCCAACGTCCTGACTTTC.

This clone has just one count. V usage is TRBV6-1 and J usage is TRBJ2-1; 7 bases are shared with TRBD1. The CDR3 runs to 15 residues. The ends lost 9 bases at V and 4 bases at J; junction bases unmatched: 12. Germline CDR1 is MNHNS and CDR2 is SASEGT. The CDR3 coding sequence is TGTGCCAGTCTAAGGAGTACAGGGGTGTACAATGAGCAGTTCTTC. Its protein is CASLRSTGVYNEQFF.

The J gene is TRBJ1-5, the V gene TRBV11-2; D is unresolved. The germline V and J ends were trimmed by 0 bases and 3 bases, with 6 bases remaining between them. This CDR3 region has 14 residues. From germline, CDR1 is SGHAT and CDR2 FQNNGV. CDR3 in DNA: TGTGCCAGCAGCTTAGACAGAAACAATCAGCCCCAGCATTTT. Translating it yields CASSLDRNNQPQHF.

V gene TRBV19 combines with J gene TRBJ2-7; TRBD2 matches 10 bases. Germline V gene data show CDR1 as LNHDA and CDR2 as SQIVND (reference sequence). CDR3 length: 15 residues. The V segment lost 3 bases and the J segment 5 bases; nucleotides outside the gene matches: 7. CDR3 protein: CASSIGLAGEDEQYF. Written as DNA, the CDR3 is TGTGCCAGTAGTATCGGGCTAGCGGGAGAGGACGAGCAGTACTTC.

This clone was observed a single time. The chain recombines TRBV4-1 with TRBJ2-2; no clear D. The germline V gene has CDR1 MGHRA and CDR2 YSYEKL. Trimming stripped 1 base from V and 4 bases from J, with 7 bases between. This CDR3 has 14 residues. The CDR3 sequence is CASSQVIPTGELFF. The DNA of the CDR3 is TGCGCCAGCAGCCAAGTAATCCCCACCGGGGAGCTGTTTTTT.

The rearrangement links TRBV9 to TRBJ2-7, with D maybe TRBD2 (6 bases). This CDR3 has 16 residues. V gave up 0 bases and J gave up 3 bases, with 16 bases separating them. Germline CDR1 reads SGDLS; CDR2 reads YYNGEE. The CDR3 protein is CASSVDAAGSGYEQYF. The DNA for the CDR3 is TGTGCCAGCAGCGTAGACGCGGCGGGAAGCGGCTACGAGCAGTACTTC.

V is TRBV5-1 and J is TRBJ1-4; D unresolved. Per the germline V gene, CDR1 is SGHRS and CDR2 is YFSETQ. The CDR3 has 13 residues. The ends were cut back, 3 bases at V and 8 bases at J, with 11 bases in the middle. The CDR3 DNA follows: TGCGCCAGCAGCTCATCCCCACGCGAAAAACTGTTTTTT. Translation gives CASSSSPREKLFF.

In regard to this clone: The same CDR3 arises from other DNA sequences in this sample as well. The chain links TRBV27 to TRBJ2-5; D not certain. The CDR3 covers 11 residues. V was clipped by 2 bases and J by 5 bases, with 3 bases between them. CDR1 and CDR2 from the germline V gene are MNHEY and SMNVEV (reference sequence). The CDR3 DNA sequence: TGTGCCAGCAGTTTAGGGGAGACCCAGTACTTC. As protein: CASSLGETQYF.

The CDR3 coding sequence is TGTGCCAGCAGCTCCGGGACAGGGGGATTGAACACTGAAGCTTTCTTT. Protein: CASSSGTGGLNTEAFF. The gene calls are TRBV28 and TRBJ1-1, with 11 bases matching TRBD1. Germline loops: CDR1 MDHEN, CDR2 SYDVKM. Trimming cost V 6 bases and J 0 bases; bases outside gene matches: 6. The CDR3 totals 16 residues. The variable domain in full, completed from reference TRBV28 and TRBJ1-1, reads DVKVTQSSRYLVKRTGEKVFLECVQDMDHENMFWYRQDPGLGLRLIYFSYDVKMKEKGDIPEGYSVSREKKERFSLILESASTNQTSMYLCASSSGTGGLNTEAFFGQGTRLTVV.